Shown below are 5 T cell receptor beta chains from a single sample sequenced in a study of cytomegalovirus exposure and HLA in healthy donors. Use of 60 Vbeta and 13 Jbeta primers characterized the PCR. Only in-frame clones appear in the TCRdb table, and some are missing; sequencing was by immunoSEQ multiplex PCR. The sample yields 150,000 or so clones, 80% seen once. The sample taken for sequencing was PBMCs. These receptors originate from a young man in good health and CMV-seropositive.

This chain connects TRBV6-1 to TRBJ2-1; D may be TRBD1 (6 bases). Trimming cost V 3 bases and J 5 bases, with 8 bases left between them. CDR3 length: 13 amino acids. In germline, CDR1 is MNHNS, CDR2 SASEGT. In DNA form, the CDR3 reads TGTGCCAGCAGTGAGAACAGGGACAATGAGCAGTTCTTC. The encoded protein is CASSENRDNEQFF.

This clone was detected only once. This chain connects TRBV7-8 to TRBJ2-7; D may be TRBD1 (5 bases). Germline V gives CDR1 SGHVS, CDR2 FQNEAQ. This CDR3 is built from 16 residues. The V gene lost 1 base and the J gene lost 4 bases, with 17 bases spanning the gap. The CDR3 sequence: CASSLEAIPSGYEQYF. The CDR3 nucleotides read TGTGCCAGCAGCTTAGAGGCCATCCCATCAGGGTACGAGCAGTACTTC.

This chain joins TRBV6-5 and TRBJ2-3; 13 positions agree with TRBD2. CDR1 and CDR2 from the germline V gene are MNHEY and SVGAGI. There are 14 residues in the CDR3. V was clipped by 6 bases and J by 3 bases; unmatched bases: 0. CDR3: CASRGLAGTDTQYF. CDR3 nucleotides: TGTGCCAGCAGGGGACTAGCGGGGACAGATACGCAGTATTTT.

The V call is TRBV28, the J call TRBJ1-2; D not certain. There are 16 residues in the CDR3. Germline V gene sequence: CDR1 MDHEN, CDR2 SYDVKM. V dropped 3 bases and J dropped 8 bases, with 22 bases sitting between them. In nucleotides, the CDR3 is TGTGCCAGCAGTTTTTCCGGGGAACTGAGCCTGGGCGGCTACACCTTC. Translated: CASSFSGELSLGGYTF.

V usage is TRBV9 and J usage is TRBJ2-3, with 8 bases aligning to TRBD2. Germline V lookup: CDR1 SGDLS, CDR2 YYNGEE. J was trimmed by 0 bases and V by 2 bases; bases with no gene match: 2. The CDR3 covers 15 residues. CDR3 sequence reads: CASSVTSASTDTQYF. Written as DNA, the CDR3 is TGTGCCAGCAGCGTGACTAGCGCAAGCACAGATACGCAGTATTTT.